This T cell receptor beta chain was identified during a study of blood T cells in healthy people across ages. This CDR3 has 16 residues. Germline V gene lookup returns CDR1 ENHRY and CDR2 SYGVKD. J lost 0 bases, V lost 5 bases, and 7 bases had no gene match. A few counts support this clonotype. The antigen is undetermined. Study-level findings and limits: Conclusively comparing naive with antigen-experienced cells was impossible with unsorted PBMCs.

Next came a second PCR, run for about 6 to 11 cycles, which used a sample-barcoded 5' primer along with a J-beta primer mix. Via MiXCR, TCRdb re-called the 5' RACE reads, giving one row per CDR3 protein. Seen here are more than 1,400,000 distinct CDR3 sequences, 42% observed once, and the top ten hold approximately 7.9%. The sequence was collected from a woman aged 18-35 years in good health. Sequenced input: blood. The chain combines TRBV10-3 with TRBJ2-3; 8 bases match TRBD2. In DNA form, the CDR3 reads TGTGCCATCAGTTCGATAGCGGGGTTTAGCACAGATACGCAGTATTTT. This codes for CAISSIAGFSTDTQYF.